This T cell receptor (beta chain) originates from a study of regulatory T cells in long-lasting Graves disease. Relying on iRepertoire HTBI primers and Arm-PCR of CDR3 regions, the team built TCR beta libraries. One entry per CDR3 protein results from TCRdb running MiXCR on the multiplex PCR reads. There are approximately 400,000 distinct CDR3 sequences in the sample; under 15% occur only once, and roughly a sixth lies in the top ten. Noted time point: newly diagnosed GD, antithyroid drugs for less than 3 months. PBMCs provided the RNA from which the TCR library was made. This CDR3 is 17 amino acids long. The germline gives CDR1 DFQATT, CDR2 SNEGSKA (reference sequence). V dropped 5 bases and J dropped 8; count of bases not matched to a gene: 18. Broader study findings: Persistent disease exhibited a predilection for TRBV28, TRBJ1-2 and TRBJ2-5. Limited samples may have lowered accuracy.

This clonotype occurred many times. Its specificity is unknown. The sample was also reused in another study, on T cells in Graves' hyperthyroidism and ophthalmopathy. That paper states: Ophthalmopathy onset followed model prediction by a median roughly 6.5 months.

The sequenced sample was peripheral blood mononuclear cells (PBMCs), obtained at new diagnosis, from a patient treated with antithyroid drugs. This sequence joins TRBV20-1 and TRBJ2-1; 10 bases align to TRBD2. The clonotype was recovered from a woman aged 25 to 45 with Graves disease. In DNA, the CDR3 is TGCAGTGCTCCACTAGCGGGGTCCGGTAGCATGTTTGATGAGCAGTTCTTC. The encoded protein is CSAPLAGSGSMFDEQFF.